These 22 T cell receptor beta chains were sequenced from one sample in a study of type 1 regulatory T cells. Their antigens remain unidentified. TCRdb re-analysed the reads in MiXCR, keeping a single row per CDR3 protein. The profile shows 60,000 to 70,000 distinct CDR3 sequences, roughly 60% of them singletons. Input material: cultured T cells, either the whole culture or a sorted T cell fraction (not recorded which). Subset: Tr1-enriched cell product generated in vitro against host alloantigens. The origin of the receptors is a human donor in good health.

The rearrangement joins TRBV7-3 to TRBJ2-3, with 12 bases fitting TRBD2. This CDR3 has 17 residues. Looked up from germline, CDR1 is SGHTA and CDR2 is FQGTGA. V trimming: 5 bases; J trimming: 4 bases; junction bases outside the gene matches: 10. CDR3: CASSLGLAGIRADTQYF. The CDR3 bases are TGTGCCAGCAGCCTTGGACTAGCGGGAATTCGGGCAGATACGCAGTATTTT. The full variable domain, its missing parts supplied by reference TRBV7-3 and TRBJ2-3, is GAGVSQTPSNKVTEKGKYVELRCDPISGHTALYWYRQSLGQGPEFLIYFQGTGAADDSGLPNDRFFAVRPEGSVSTLKIQRTERGDSAVYLCASSLGLAGIRADTQYFGPGTRLTVL.

The gene calls are TRBV20-1 and TRBJ2-5, with 8 bases aligning to TRBD1. Germline V lookup: CDR1 DFQATT, CDR2 SNEGSKA (reference sequence). The J segment lost 2 bases and the V segment lost 5 bases, leaving 7 bases of the junction unmatched. The CDR3 sequence is 14 residues long. The CDR3 DNA sequence: TGCAGTGCTCACCCCGGGACAGGACAAGAGACCCAGTACTTC. This gives the protein CSAHPGTGQETQYF.

The chain's CDR3 is CSARALAVANYGYTF. Here the CDR3 DNA reads TGCAGTGCTAGAGCGTTGGCAGTAGCTAACTATGGCTACACCTTC. The V call is TRBV20-1, the J call TRBJ1-2; D unresolved. CDR1 is DFQATT and CDR2 is SNEGSKA in the germline V gene (reference sequence). The V gene lost 1 base and the J gene lost 0 bases, with 12 bases spanning the gap. The CDR3 runs 15 residues.

This clonotype has a handful of counts. V is TRBV11-1 and J is TRBJ2-5; 15 bases align to TRBD2. V was pared by 4 bases and J by 10 bases, with 7 bases of the junction left unmatched. CDR3 size: 15 residues. Germline CDR1 and CDR2: SGHAT and FQDESV (reference sequence). CDR3 sequence: CASSSGLAGGVVQYF. The CDR3 DNA is TGTGCCAGCAGCTCGGGACTAGCGGGAGGAGTGGTCCAGTACTTC.

This clonotype was counted between two and nine times. The chain couples TRBV6-5 to TRBJ2-5; 8 bases match TRBD1. The V gene end was trimmed by 8 bases and the J gene end by 2 bases; junction bases not matched to a gene: 10. This CDR3 contains 15 residues. The germline CDR1 and CDR2 sequences are MNHEY and SVGAGI. The CDR3 loop reads CASGWTGMDQETQYF. The CDR3 coding sequence is TGTGCCAGCGGGTGGACAGGGATGGATCAAGAGACCCAGTACTTC.

This clonotype is labeled as medium-sized (0.01 to 0.1%). The V and J genes are TRBV28 and TRBJ2-1; 7 bases agree with TRBD2. The junction had 11 bases not matched to a gene; V was cut back by 7 bases and J by 2 bases. Germline CDR1 and CDR2: MDHEN and SYDVKM. The CDR3 has 16 residues. The CDR3 DNA reads as TGTGCCAGCACCTCGACTAGTCTAGCGGCCTACAATGAGCAGTTCTTC. This encodes CASTSTSLAAYNEQFF.

This clonotype was counted once. This chain connects TRBV6-2 or TRBV6-3 to TRBJ2-7; 8 bases fit TRBD2. The CDR3 sequence is 14 residues long. Germline values: CDR1 MNHEY, CDR2 SVGEGT. V lost 2 bases and J lost 8; bases outside the gene matches: 8. The CDR3, as DNA: TGTGCCAGCAGTTACCCATCGTTAGCGGGACAGCAGTACTTC. Its translation is CASSYPSLAGQQYF.

The rearrangement uses TRBV20-1 and TRBJ2-5; D is unresolved. Germline V gene sequence: CDR1 DFQATT, CDR2 SNEGSKA (reference sequence). There are 11 residues in the CDR3. Trimming cost V 3 bases and J 0 bases, with 2 bases left between them. CDR3 amino acids: CSARDQETQYF. In DNA form, the CDR3 reads TGCAGTGCTAGGGACCAAGAGACCCAGTACTTC.

The chain uses TRBV4-1 and TRBJ2-5; D is tentatively TRBD1 or TRBD2 (5 bases each). Germline V lookup: CDR1 MGHRA, CDR2 YSYEKL. The ends were cut back, 0 bases at V and 5 bases at J, with 16 bases in the middle. This CDR3 contains 16 residues. DNA of the CDR3: TGCGCCAGCAGCCAAGATGTCGGGGCCCGAGGGGAGACCCAGTACTTC. Translating gives CASSQDVGARGETQYF.

In nucleotides, the CDR3 is TGTGCCAGCAGCCAAAGTGAGTACGAGCAGTACTTC. Residues: CASSQSEYEQYF. V and J are TRBV3-1 and TRBJ2-7; D call uncertain. The CDR3 extends over 12 amino acids. V dropped 2 bases and J dropped 4 bases, with 6 bases sitting between them. From germline, CDR1 is LGHDT and CDR2 YNNKEL (reference sequence).

The gene calls are TRBV20-1 and TRBJ2-2; 10 bases align to TRBD2. V lost 6 bases and J lost 6; bases outside the gene matches: 13. The CDR3 spans 16 residues. Germline loops: CDR1 DFQATT, CDR2 SNEGSKA (reference sequence). The CDR3 coding sequence is TGCAGTGCCCCGGTGGCTCTAGCGGGAGTTGCCGGGGAGCTGTTTTTT. Protein product: CSAPVALAGVAGELFF.

This clonotype came up once. The chain uses TRBV18 and TRBJ1-5, with 8 bases matching TRBD1. The germline gives CDR1 KGHSH, CDR2 LQKENI. V was pared by 3 bases and J by 4 bases, with 11 bases of the junction left unmatched. The CDR3 runs 17 residues. This CDR3 is CASSPGPTGVPNQPQHF. The CDR3 nucleotides are TGTGCCAGCTCACCGGGACCGACAGGGGTACCGAATCAGCCCCAGCATTTT.

This chain connects TRBV5-1 to TRBJ2-1; tentatively, D is TRBD1 or TRBD2 (6 bases each). V dropped 3 bases and J dropped 2 bases, with 9 bases sitting between them. Germline V gene data show CDR1 as SGHRS and CDR2 as YFSETQ. The CDR3 length is 14 residues. The CDR3 here is CASSWGAPYNEQFF. CDR3 in DNA: TGCGCCAGCAGCTGGGGGGCTCCCTACAATGAGCAGTTCTTC.

A few counts support this clonotype. The chain joins TRBV7-2 to TRBJ2-2; no clear D gene. V was trimmed by 6 bases and J by 4 bases, leaving 6 bases between them. The germline gives CDR1 SGHTA, CDR2 FQGNSA. This CDR3 spans 12 amino acids. The CDR3 sequence is CASSFVTGELFF. In DNA form, the CDR3 reads TGTGCCAGCAGTTTTGTCACCGGGGAGCTGTTTTTT.

V gene TRBV20-1 combines with J gene TRBJ2-2; 8 bases line up with TRBD2. J lost 0 bases, V lost 2 bases, and 8 bases had no gene match. This CDR3 spans 17 amino acids. Germline loops: CDR1 DFQATT, CDR2 SNEGSKA (reference sequence). The CDR3 nucleotides read TGCAGTGCTAGAAGCGTGTCACTAGCGGCGAACACCGGGGAGCTGTTTTTT. It is translated as CSARSVSLAANTGELFF.

This sequence joins TRBV15 and TRBJ2-1; no reliable D call. Looked up from germline, CDR1 is LNHNV and CDR2 is YYDKDF (reference sequence). This CDR3 is 13 amino acids long. V was pared by 0 bases and J by 7 bases, with 7 bases between. The CDR3 DNA sequence: TGTGCCACCAGCAGAGATAGGGAAAATGAGCAGTTCTTC. Residues: CATSRDRENEQFF.

The CDR3 bases are TGTGCCAGCTCACCAAGCGGGCTCGGGGAGACCCAGTACTTC. It translates to CASSPSGLGETQYF. The rearrangement uses TRBV18 and TRBJ2-5; TRBD2 might be the D (6 bases). V was pared by 2 bases and J by 5 bases, with 12 bases between. CDR1 KGHSH and CDR2 LQKENI come from the germline V gene. The CDR3 covers 14 residues.

The chain has TRBV11-2 and TRBJ2-4, with D tentatively TRBD2 (6 bases). The CDR3 extends over 13 amino acids. CDR1 is SGHAT and CDR2 is FQNNGV in the germline V gene. With 5 bases removed from V and 7 bases from J, the gap between germline ends came to 12 bases. CDR3 sequence reads: CASSPGTFNIQYF. The CDR3 DNA is TGTGCCAGCAGCCCCGGGACTTTCAACATTCAGTACTTC.

Written as DNA, the CDR3 is TGTGCCAGCAGCGATGTTTTCGGTGATTCACCCCTCCACTTT. Its protein product is CASSDVFGDSPLHF. The chain carries TRBV7-3 and TRBJ1-6; no definite D call. Germline CDR1 is SGHTA and CDR2 is FQGTGA. Trimming took 5 bases from V and 8 from J, leaving 13 bases between them. The CDR3 is made up of 14 amino acids.

The V and J genes are TRBV5-6 and TRBJ2-4; D gene unclear. The CDR3 totals 13 residues. V was shortened by 4 bases and J by 7 bases, with 12 bases between the two germline ends. Germline V gene data show CDR1 as SGHDT and CDR2 as YYEEEE. In DNA form, the CDR3 reads TGTGCCAGCAGCCCCGTTGATAGGAACATTCAGTACTTC. Protein product: CASSPVDRNIQYF.

The genes are TRBV19 and TRBJ2-5, with D perhaps TRBD2 (6 bases). In germline, CDR1 is LNHDA, CDR2 SQIVND (reference sequence). The CDR3 consists of 14 residues. Trimming took off 4 bases at V and 1 base at J, with 10 bases between the two ends. The CDR3 loop reads CASSNRDFQETQYF. The DNA of the CDR3 is TGTGCCAGTAGTAACCGGGACTTCCAAGAGACCCAGTACTTC.

There are a few counts of this clonotype. The gene calls are TRBV20-1 and TRBJ1-1, with TRBD1 matching over 7 bases. There are 12 residues in the CDR3. After removal of 3 bases from V and 7 bases from J, the junction contained 5 bases not matched to a gene. Germline V gene data show CDR1 as DFQATT and CDR2 as SNEGSKA (reference sequence). The CDR3: CSARTGRGEAFF. As DNA, the CDR3 is TGCAGTGCTAGGACAGGGAGGGGTGAAGCTTTCTTT.